This TCR beta chain was identified in a study of regulatory T cells in long-lasting Graves disease (dated by TCRdb to the early 2020s). About the study as a whole: To count as having persistent Graves' disease, a patient had to have received antithyroid drug treatment for over 5 years with TSH receptor autoantibodies remaining persistently positive. In the clinical cohort, patients with persistent Graves' disease had used antithyroid drugs for an average of about 10.3 years. A total of some 35 samples underwent TCR sequencing, from about 13 patients with persistent Graves' disease and 20 or so patients with newly diagnosed Graves' disease. Patients with persistent Graves' disease were compared with patients with newly diagnosed Graves' disease using TCR sequencing and RNA sequencing of peripheral blood. The study was conducted in China and was registered as a clinical trial. General findings and caveats noted by the study authors: The authors acknowledged the small sample size as a limitation that may reduce accuracy. Sequencing and analysis were limited to the TCR beta chain. The study examined only peripheral blood because the primary lesion, thyroid tissue, could not be accessed. More public clonotypes were shared among persistent patients (2,741) than among newly diagnosed patients (approximately 930). Persistent Graves' disease patients showed lower TCR Shannon entropy and fewer highly expanded clones than newly diagnosed patients, suggesting clonal expansion. Preferential use of TRBV28, TRBJ1-2 and TRBJ2-5 was observed in persistent disease, whereas TRBV20-1 and TRBJ2-1 were favored in newly diagnosed disease.

Library construction relied on multiplex PCR. Sequencing instrument: Illumina HiSeq 4000. iRepertoire HTBI primers and Arm-PCR amplification of CDR3 regions were used to construct TCR beta libraries. PCR products were gel purified before sequencing. As for the authors' bioinformatics: A total of fewer than 70 TRBV and some 13 TRBJ segments were identified across samples and were used for gene usage analysis of CDR3 amino acid clonotypes. COPE and FqMerger were used to merge filtered high-quality paired reads into contigs. Contigs were aligned with BLAST to IMGT TRBV, TRBD and TRBJ reference genes, and CDR3 was defined per IMGT. Any clonotype with a frequency above 0.1% was classified as a highly expanded clone. Repertoire diversity was measured by Shannon entropy, and V-J evenness by the Gini coefficient. A clonotype was considered public if more than one individual shared it. TCRdb reanalyzed the raw reads on its own, using fastp at Q25 for trimming and MiXCR for clone calling, and kept in-frame beta chains. One record per CDR3 amino acid sequence lists the most common genes and DNA. None of the V and J calls come from the authors' own analysis; TCRdb made them. For this sample there are roughly 430,000 distinct CDR3 sequences; roughly 21% appear just once. More than 13% of the sample belongs to the ten largest clones.

This clonotype was counted only a few times. No cognate antigen has been identified for it. Per-base qualities were not stored, and no clone one base away is much larger. Deletion took 7 bases off V and 5 bases off J, with a span of 17 bases between the germline ends. Its CDR3 holds 14 amino acids, cysteine through phenylalanine. The entry retains the CDR3 DNA only, 42 bases that are in frame from base 1. According to the study, the label for this sample's time point signals: persistent/refractory GD, antithyroid drugs over 5 years with positive TRAb. For both TCR sequencing and RNA sequencing, RNA was extracted from PBMCs in TRIzol. The diagnosis of Graves' disease was made according to American Thyroid Association guidelines. Patients were recruited from an endocrinology department in Xi'an, China. Each patient gave approximately 8.8 milliliters of peripheral blood, collected in an EDTA anticoagulant tube. Ficoll Paque Plus density gradient separation was used to isolate PBMCs, and no further T cell sorting was done. RNA quality was checked with an Agilent 2100 Bioanalyzer and agarose gel, and concentration with a NanoDrop 2000.

This chain joins TRBV12-3 or TRBV12-4 to TRBJ1-1; no D segment can be confidently identified. This clonotype was sampled from a female donor with Graves disease. The sample in question was peripheral blood mononuclear cells (PBMCs), obtained when the disease was refractory, from a patient treated with antithyroid drugs. The CDR3 here reads CASTPAGVWTEAFF. The bases are TGTGCCAGCACCCCTGCCGGGGTTTGGACTGAAGCTTTCTTT.